A single sample gave rise to the 8 T cell receptor beta chains below, sequenced in a study of spatial heterogeneity in lung cancer (dated by TCRdb to the late 2010s). The library came from 5' RACE. TCRdb names NextSeq 500 as the instrument used. Using fastp trimming at Q25 and MiXCR clonotype assembly, TCRdb reanalyzed the public sequencing data and kept in-frame beta chains. When rows share a CDR3 protein, they turn into one entry using the most common DNA and genes. The sample contains about 38,000 distinct CDR3 sequences, roughly 8% of them found a single time. The ten largest account for 28% of the sample. The time point label, as the study defines it: sample taken at primary tumor resection. Without any cell sorting, TCR sequencing was performed on whole RNA extracted either from tumor and nontumor lung tissue or from cryopreserved PBMC samples. Sequenced material: PBMCs, taken at surgery. The receptors originated from a male donor with early-stage non-small cell lung cancer.

This clonotype was recorded at least ten times. This chain joins TRBV6-6 and TRBJ2-7; 12 bases fit TRBD1. The ends lost 8 bases at V and 5 bases at J; junction bases unmatched: 4. The CDR3 is 13 amino acids. CDR1 MNHNY and CDR2 SVGAGI come from the germline V gene (reference sequence). The CDR3 coding sequence is TGTGCCAGCTCTGGGACAGGGGGCGACGAGCAGTACTTC. As protein: CASSGTGGDEQYF.

This clonotype was detected ten times or more. The chain's CDR3 is CSARAPGGLAYGYTF. The CDR3 DNA is TGCAGTGCTAGAGCCCCAGGGGGTCTGGCCTATGGCTACACCTTC. The V call is TRBV20-1, the J call TRBJ1-2, with 7 nucleotides matching TRBD1. Trimming cost V 1 base and J 4 bases; bases outside gene matches: 9. The CDR3 consists of 15 residues. The germline V gene has CDR1 DFQATT and CDR2 SNEGSKA (reference sequence).

This clonotype was picked up a small number of times. This sequence joins TRBV12-3 or TRBV12-4 and TRBJ2-3; 7 positions match TRBD1. J was trimmed by 4 bases and V by 6 bases; bases with no gene match: 7. The CDR3 sequence is 14 residues long. CDR3 loop: CASSRGQDADTQYF. For the CDR3, the DNA is TGTGCCAGCAGCCGCGGACAGGACGCAGATACGCAGTATTTT.

This clonotype has a handful of counts. The rearrangement links TRBV7-9 to TRBJ1-1; TRBD1 is a possible D gene (6 bases). The germline gives CDR1 SEHNR, CDR2 FQNEAQ (reference sequence). V was clipped by 4 bases and J by 2 bases, with 14 bases between them. This CDR3 has 15 residues. CDR3 bases: TGTGCCAGCAGCTATTCGGGGGCGGGAAACACTGAAGCTTTCTTT. Its translation is CASSYSGAGNTEAFF.

This clonotype was observed at least ten times. The V gene is TRBV4-2, the J gene TRBJ2-1; 8 bases match TRBD1. The V segment lost 5 bases and the J segment 4 bases; nucleotides outside the gene matches: 7. This CDR3 is 15 amino acids long. Looked up from germline, CDR1 is LGHNA and CDR2 is YNFKEQ. The DNA for the CDR3 is TGTGCCAGCAGCAGACAGGGGACGGCTTACAATGAGCAGTTCTTC. Amino acid sequence: CASSRQGTAYNEQFF.

This chain links TRBV15 with TRBJ2-5; D is tentatively TRBD1 or TRBD2 (6 bases each). Germline V gene data show CDR1 as LNHNV and CDR2 as YYDKDF (reference sequence). The V gene lost 0 bases and the J gene lost 2 bases, with 13 bases spanning the gap. The CDR3 is 16 amino acids. The chain's CDR3 is CATSRDPGARQETQYF. The CDR3 coding sequence is TGTGCCACCAGCAGAGATCCGGGGGCGAGGCAAGAGACCCAGTACTTC. The whole variable domain, filled in from reference TRBV15 and TRBJ2-5, reads DAMVIQNPRYQVTQFGKPVTLSCSQTLNHNVMYWYQQKSSQAPKLLFHYYDKDFNNEADTPDNFQSRRPNTSFCFLDIRSPGLGDTAMYLCATSRDPGARQETQYFGPGTRLLVL.

The rearrangement joins TRBV20-1 to TRBJ2-7, with TRBD1 matching 11 bases. Trimming removed 5 bases from V and 1 base from J; junction bases left unmatched: 4. Germline CDR1 reads DFQATT; CDR2 reads SNEGSKA (reference sequence). This CDR3 comprises 14 residues. CDR3 coding DNA: TGCAGTGCTGGACAGGGGGCGCAATCCTACGAGCAGTACTTC. Amino acids: CSAGQGAQSYEQYF.

This clonotype has more than one count but fewer than ten. In DNA, the CDR3 is TGTGCCAGCCCATCCTCCGATTCGACAGGGACTGAAGCTTTCTTT. Translation: CASPSSDSTGTEAFF. The chain carries TRBV25-1 and TRBJ1-1; 7 nucleotides align to TRBD1. V gave up 8 bases and J gave up 5 bases; unmatched junction bases: 14. CDR1 is MGHDK, CDR2 SYGVNS, per germline. This CDR3 comprises 15 residues. Together with reference TRBV25-1 and TRBJ1-1, the CDR3 gives the full variable domain: EADIYQTPRYLVIGTGKKITLECSQTMGHDKMYWYQQDPGMELHLIHYSYGVNSTEKGDLSSESTVSRIRTEHFPLTLESARPSHTSQYLCASPSSDSTGTEAFFGQGTRLTVV.